The 11 T cell receptor beta chains in this list originate from one sample, sequenced in a study of blood T cell repertoires in COVID-19. TCRdb's table, derived via immunoSEQ multiplex PCR, lists solely in-frame clones and lacks some. The top ten hold more than 2% of the sample, which has a few hundred thousand clones, 70% to 90% seen once. The sequenced material came from PBMCs or T cells enriched from blood (not recorded which). The receptors stem from a man aged 25 to 40 who had recovered from COVID-19.

This rearrangement joins TRBV30 to TRBJ2-2; unclear D gene. V lost 3 bases and J 4 bases, leaving 9 bases between the germline ends. The germline CDR1 and CDR2 sequences are GTSNPN and SVGIG (reference sequence). The CDR3 sequence is 13 residues long. In DNA form, the CDR3 reads TGTGCCTGGAGGGGCGTAACCACCGGGGAGCTGTTTTTT. Protein sequence: CAWRGVTTGELFF.

V gene TRBV6-5 combines with J gene TRBJ2-7; D call uncertain. The germline V gene encodes CDR1 MNHEY and CDR2 SVGAGI. The V gene lost 2 bases and the J gene lost 4 bases, with 9 bases spanning the gap. This CDR3 is 13 amino acids long. Here the CDR3 reads CASSYGLKYEQYF. The CDR3, as DNA: TGTGCCAGCAGTTACGGGCTGAAATACGAGCAGTACTTC.

As for this clone: Other DNA sequences within the sample encode an identical CDR3. The rearrangement uses TRBV7-3 and TRBJ2-5; maybe TRBD2 (6 bases). The germline V and J ends were trimmed by 1 base and 7 bases, with 10 bases remaining between them. There are 13 residues in the CDR3. Germline-derived CDR1 and CDR2 are SGHTA and FQGTGA. This chain's CDR3 is CASSLNPEGTQYF. For the CDR3, the DNA is TGTGCCAGCAGCTTAAATCCGGAGGGGACCCAGTACTTC.

The count of this clone is one. V is TRBV19 and J is TRBJ2-7, with a possible D match to TRBD1 (6 bases). Germline V gene data show CDR1 as LNHDA and CDR2 as SQIVND (reference sequence). V was trimmed by 5 bases and J by 6 bases, leaving 11 bases between them. CDR3 size: 12 residues. The CDR3 loop is CASSPQGSEQYF. The DNA for the CDR3 is TGTGCCAGTAGTCCTCAGGGGAGCGAGCAGTACTTC.

This chain joins TRBV5-4 and TRBJ1-2; D ambiguous. Germline lookup yields CDR1 SGHNT and CDR2 YYREEE (reference sequence). The V gene lost 6 bases and the J gene lost 8 bases, with 14 bases spanning the gap. There are 12 residues in the CDR3. The CDR3 region has the DNA TGTGCCAGCACCCGAGAGGCAGAAGGCTACACCTTC. Translated: CASTREAEGYTF.

The gene calls are TRBV6-5 and TRBJ2-3; D gene unclear. V was trimmed by 2 bases and J by 0 bases, leaving 9 bases between them. The germline V gene has CDR1 MNHEY and CDR2 SVGAGI. The CDR3 length is 15 residues. The DNA of the CDR3 is TGTGCCAGCAGTTACGGGCATCCTAGCACAGATACGCAGTATTTT. Its protein is CASSYGHPSTDTQYF.

V gene TRBV6-5 combines with J gene TRBJ1-5, with a possible D match to TRBD1 (6 bases). The CDR3 is 13 residues long. The germline CDR1 and CDR2 sequences are MNHEY and SVGAGI. V was pared by 7 bases and J by 5 bases, with 12 bases between. The CDR3 loop reads CASTHRVDQPQHF. The CDR3 DNA sequence: TGTGCCAGCACGCACAGGGTTGATCAGCCCCAGCATTTT.

J is TRBJ2-2 and V is TRBV6-1; 8 bases fit TRBD1. Germline V gene sequence: CDR1 MNHNS, CDR2 SASEGT. The J segment lost 9 bases and the V segment lost 0 bases, leaving 6 bases of the junction unmatched. The CDR3 totals 15 residues. CDR3 protein: CASSEAADRARELFF. The DNA of the CDR3 is TGTGCCAGCAGTGAAGCTGCGGACAGGGCAAGGGAGCTGTTTTTT.

The V call is TRBV9, the J call TRBJ1-5, with D possibly TRBD1 on 6 matching bases. V dropped 3 bases and J dropped 0 bases, with 10 bases sitting between them. The CDR3 runs to 15 residues. Germline loops: CDR1 SGDLS, CDR2 YYNGEE. The CDR3 loop reads CASSGDTYSNQPQHF. In DNA form, the CDR3 reads TGTGCCAGCAGCGGGGACACTTATAGCAATCAGCCCCAGCATTTT.

The chain combines TRBV7-2 with TRBJ2-5; 8 positions agree with TRBD2. The CDR3 is 14 amino acids. Germline loops: CDR1 SGHTA, CDR2 FQGNSA. Trimming cost V 5 bases and J 12 bases; bases outside gene matches: 14. CDR3: CASSRSGDPGGEYF. The CDR3 DNA is TGTGCCAGCAGCCGTAGCGGGGACCCCGGGGGGGAGTACTTC. The full variable domain, with the rest looked up from reference TRBV7-2 and TRBJ2-5, is GAGVSQSPSNKVTEKGKDVELRCDPISGHTALYWYRQSLGQGLEFLIYFQGNSAPDKSGLPSDRFSAERTGGSVSTLTIQRTQQEDSAVYLCASSRSGDPGGEYFGPGTRLLVL.

The V and J genes are TRBV5-1 and TRBJ1-2; D gene ambiguous. The CDR3 runs to 13 residues. In germline, CDR1 is SGHRS, CDR2 YFSETQ. The V end lost 0 bases, the J end lost 4 bases, and 7 bases lay between the germline ends. The CDR3 DNA reads as TGCGCCAGCAGCTTGGACAGTGCCTATGGCTACACCTTC. As protein: CASSLDSAYGYTF. The full variable domain, its missing parts supplied by reference TRBV5-1 and TRBJ1-2, is KAGVTQTPRYLIKTRGQQVTLSCSPISGHRSVSWYQQTPGQGLQFLFEYFSETQRNKGNFPGRFSGRQFSNSRSEMNVSTLELGDSALYLCASSLDSAYGYTFGSGTRLTVV.